This T cell receptor beta chain was sequenced in a study of blood T cell repertoires in COVID-19 (TCRdb year 2020). As for the study more broadly: Samples from collaborators originated in the United States, Italy and Spain and spanned both the acute and convalescent phases of COVID-19. The repertoires were released in a freely available public database meant as a resource for research on the immune response to SARS-CoV-2. Deeply sampled blood TCRbeta repertoires from subjects exposed to, actively infected with, or recovered from COVID-19 were included in the dataset. The samples were drawn from two sources: the first 160 participants of the ongoing ImmuneRACE study, and some 1,300 subjects contributed by 6 global collaborators. Where HLA class I and class II types were available, the types were taken from metadata supplied by the sample provider, not from assay-based typing. The prospective study material was composed of cDNA or gDNA derived from T cells, B-cell-depleted T cells, or PBMCs. Sample metadata almost always included a de-identified subject ID, COVID-19 status, age in years and sex.

Broader findings and caveats from the paper: How much clinical and demographic metadata was included differed by source and by participant, and the metadata was provided uncurated.

On this clone itself: What this receptor recognizes is not known. One base away there is no much larger clone; base qualities are not given.

The CDR3 covers 14 residues, taking in both the cysteine and the phenylalanine. The retained sequence is limited to the CDR3, 42 bases, with the frame set at the first base. Relative to germline, V is 3 bases shorter and J is 7 bases shorter, with 13 bases between their ends. From a lookup of the germline V gene, CDR1 and CDR2 are SGHRS and YFSETQ. TCRbeta CDR3 regions were amplified from genomic DNA by means of the immunoSEQ Assay, a bias-controlled multiplex PCR. Processing in the source paper ran as follows. Within the assay, amplification of reference gene primers was used to estimate how many nucleated cells each sample contained. To quantify the absolute abundance of each unique TCRbeta CDR3 rearrangement, sequence reads were collapsed and filtered. For each sample, productive Simpson clonality was calculated as the square root of Simpson's diversity index across productive rearrangements. TCRdb obtained this table from immuneACCESS and retained in-frame rearrangements with V and J assigned. These tables miss some clones; where compared with another copy, unresolved V genes account for less than half of the shortfall, and the remainder is unexplained. That table supplies the V and J calls and clone size; D and trimming were determined from the DNA. Recorded for this sample are some 260,000 clones; about four fifths of them occurred a single time. 8.9% of the sample comes from the top ten.

Collaborating institutions collected whole blood in K2EDTA tubes following their own protocols. For TCRbeta analysis, collaborators shipped samples in one of three forms: frozen whole blood, isolated PBMCs, or DNA extracted from either of those sample types. The chain joins TRBV5-1 to TRBJ1-4; the D region possibly corresponds to TRBD1 (6 bases align). The TCR comes from an elderly man with acute or convalescent COVID-19. The sequencing input was peripheral blood. The DNA is TGCGCCAGCAGCTACGGACAGCACATTGAAAAACTGTTTTTT. Its protein is CASSYGQHIEKLFF.